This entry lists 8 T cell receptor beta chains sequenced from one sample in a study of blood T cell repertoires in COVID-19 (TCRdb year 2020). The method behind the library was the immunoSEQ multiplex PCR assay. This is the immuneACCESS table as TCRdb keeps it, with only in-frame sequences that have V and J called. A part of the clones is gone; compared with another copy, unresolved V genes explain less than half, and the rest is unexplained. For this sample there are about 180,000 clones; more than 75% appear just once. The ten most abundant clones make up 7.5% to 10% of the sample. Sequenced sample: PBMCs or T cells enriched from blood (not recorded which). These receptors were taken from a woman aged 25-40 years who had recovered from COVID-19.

In nucleotides, the CDR3 is TGTGCCAGCAGTTCCCGAGGCTGGGATTCACCCCTCCACTTT. This codes for CASSSRGWDSPLHF. The chain recombines TRBV27 with TRBJ1-6; D unresolved. Trimming removed 4 bases at V and 8 bases at J, with 12 bases between. Germline CDR1 is MNHEY and CDR2 is SMNVEV (reference sequence). The CDR3 consists of 14 residues.

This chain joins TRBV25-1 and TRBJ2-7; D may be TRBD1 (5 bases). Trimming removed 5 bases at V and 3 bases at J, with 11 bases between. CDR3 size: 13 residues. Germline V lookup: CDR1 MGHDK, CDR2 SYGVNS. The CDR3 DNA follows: TGTGCCAGCAGTAATGACAGTATCTACGAGCAGTACTTC. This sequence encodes CASSNDSIYEQYF.

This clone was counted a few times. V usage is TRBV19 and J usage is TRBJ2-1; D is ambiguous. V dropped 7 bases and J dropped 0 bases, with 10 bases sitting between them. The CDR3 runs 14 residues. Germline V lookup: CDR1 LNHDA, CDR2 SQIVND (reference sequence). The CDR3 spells CASTRPGSYNEQFF. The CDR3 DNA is TGTGCCAGTACCCGGCCGGGCTCCTACAATGAGCAGTTCTTC.

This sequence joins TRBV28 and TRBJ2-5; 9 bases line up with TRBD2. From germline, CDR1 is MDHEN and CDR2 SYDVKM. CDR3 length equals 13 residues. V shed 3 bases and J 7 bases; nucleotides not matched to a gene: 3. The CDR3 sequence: CASSLREGGTQYF. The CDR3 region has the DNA TGTGCCAGCAGTTTGCGGGAGGGGGGGACCCAGTACTTC.

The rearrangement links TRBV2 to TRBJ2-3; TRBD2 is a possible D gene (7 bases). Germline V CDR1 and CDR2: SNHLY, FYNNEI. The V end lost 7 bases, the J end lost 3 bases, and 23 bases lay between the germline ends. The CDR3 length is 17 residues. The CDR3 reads CASMGGPGGGPTDTQYF. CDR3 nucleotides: TGTGCCAGCATGGGGGGGCCCGGGGGAGGGCCAACAGATACGCAGTATTTT.

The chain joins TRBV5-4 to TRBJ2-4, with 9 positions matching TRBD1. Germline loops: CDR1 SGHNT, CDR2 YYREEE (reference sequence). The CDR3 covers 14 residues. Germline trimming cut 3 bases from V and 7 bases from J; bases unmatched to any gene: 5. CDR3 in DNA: TGTGCCAGCAGCTCCCGGGACAGGGCCAACATTCAGTACTTC. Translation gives CASSSRDRANIQYF.

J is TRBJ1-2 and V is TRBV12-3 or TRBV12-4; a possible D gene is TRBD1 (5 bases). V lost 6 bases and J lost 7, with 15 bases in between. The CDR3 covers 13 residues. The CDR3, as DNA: TGTGCCAGCAGCCGACCGGGGGGGTCTGGCTACACCTTC. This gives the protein CASSRPGGSGYTF.

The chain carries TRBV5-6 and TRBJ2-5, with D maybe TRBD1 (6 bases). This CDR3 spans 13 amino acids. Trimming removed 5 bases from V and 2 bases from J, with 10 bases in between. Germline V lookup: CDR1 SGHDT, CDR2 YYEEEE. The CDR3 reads CASRYDRQETQYF. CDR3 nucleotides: TGTGCCAGCAGGTATGACAGGCAAGAGACCCAGTACTTC.